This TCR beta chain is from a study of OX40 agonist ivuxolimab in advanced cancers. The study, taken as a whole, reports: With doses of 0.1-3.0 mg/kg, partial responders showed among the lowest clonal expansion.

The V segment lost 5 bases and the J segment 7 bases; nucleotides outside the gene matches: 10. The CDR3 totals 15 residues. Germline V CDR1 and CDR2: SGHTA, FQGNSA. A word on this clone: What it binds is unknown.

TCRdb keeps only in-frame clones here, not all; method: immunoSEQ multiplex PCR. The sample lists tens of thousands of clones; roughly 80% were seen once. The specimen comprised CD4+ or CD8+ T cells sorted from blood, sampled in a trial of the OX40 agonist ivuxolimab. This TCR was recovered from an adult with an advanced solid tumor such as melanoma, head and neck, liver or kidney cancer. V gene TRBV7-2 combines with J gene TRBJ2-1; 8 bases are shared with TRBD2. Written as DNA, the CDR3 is TGTGCCAGCAGCCCCGGGACTAGAACGCAGAATGAGCAGTTCTTC. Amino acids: CASSPGTRTQNEQFF.